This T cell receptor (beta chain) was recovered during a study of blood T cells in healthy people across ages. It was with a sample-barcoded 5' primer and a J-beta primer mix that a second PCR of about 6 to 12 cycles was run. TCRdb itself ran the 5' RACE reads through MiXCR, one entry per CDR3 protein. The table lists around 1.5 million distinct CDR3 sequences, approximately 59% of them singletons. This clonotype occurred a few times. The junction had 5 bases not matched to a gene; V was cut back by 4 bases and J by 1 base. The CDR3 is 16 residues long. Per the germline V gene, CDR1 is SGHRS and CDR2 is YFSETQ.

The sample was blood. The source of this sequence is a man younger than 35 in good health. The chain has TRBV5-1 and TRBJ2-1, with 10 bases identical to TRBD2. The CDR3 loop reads CASSLPGLASYNEQFF. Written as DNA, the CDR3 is TGCGCCAGCAGCCTCCCGGGACTAGCGTCCTACAATGAGCAGTTCTTC.